This T cell receptor beta chain came from a study of beta chain features in type 1 diabetes. Overall study results and limits: Shorter TCRB CDR3s, moderately but significantly so, were found in Type 1 diabetes patients in all four CD4+ subsets. Reduced insertions and increased deletions marked VDJ junctions in type 1 diabetes patients.

CD4+ cells of the naive, central memory, regulatory and stem cell-like memory types were sorted via CD45RO/CCR7/CD25/CD127/CD95/CD27. Germline-derived CDR1 and CDR2 are SGDLS and YYNGEE. V was pared by 4 bases and J by 9 bases, with 5 bases between. The CDR3 is 11 amino acids. Expressed TCRB transcripts were sequenced after all isolated RNA was converted to cDNA. Assay: immunoSEQ multiplex PCR; the TCRdb copy retains only in-frame clones and omits some. Of hundreds of thousands of clones listed, over 12% are singletons. In regard to this clone: Its antigen is unidentified.

The chain links TRBV9 to TRBJ2-6; D remains ambiguous. The clonotype originates from a man between 18 and 29 years old with type 1 diabetes. What was sequenced was naive CD4+ T cells from blood. The chain's CDR3 is CASSLDNVLTF. The DNA for the CDR3 is TGTGCCAGCAGCCTCGACAACGTCCTGACTTTC.